A selection of T cell receptor beta chains follows, all from one sample in a study of blood T cell repertoires in COVID-19. Libraries were prepared by immunoSEQ multiplex PCR; TCRdb keeps only in-frame clonotypes and omits some of them. The table lists about 220,000 clones, 84% of them singletons. The specimen was PBMCs or T cells enriched from blood (not recorded which). The receptors come from a woman in her forties who had recovered from COVID-19. Both conserved end residues are trimmed from each CDR3. The order of the fields is D gene, V gene, CDR3 protein. D genes are given only for firm matches.

D: .
V: TRBV11-3
CDR3: ASSSGTTRTGELF

D: TRBD1
V: TRBV5-1
CDR3: ASSWGRGLNTEAF

D: .
V: TRBV7-2
CDR3: ASSSGLNQPQH

D: .
V: TRBV4-1
CDR3: ASSQTAVPGSPLH

D: .
V: TRBV7-2
CDR3: ASSKLASSYEQY

D: TRBD2
V: TRBV7-9
CDR3: ASSPSGISTDTQY

D: TRBD1
V: TRBV7-9
CDR3: ASSSWTGVIGELF

D: .
V: TRBV2
CDR3: ASSGGRETQY

D: TRBD1
V: TRBV6-5
CDR3: ASSTGGGGELF

D: TRBD2
V: TRBV3-1/TRBV3-2
CDR3: ASSGRAGEPDTQY

D: .
V: TRBV25-1
CDR3: ASSESDYWESGELF

D: .
V: TRBV27
CDR3: ASSLETGYGYT

D: TRBD2
V: TRBV5-1
CDR3: ASSWEGMNTGELF

D: TRBD1
V: TRBV7-9
CDR3: ASSALPTGSYGYT

D: .
V: TRBV5-1
CDR3: ASSLGSGEKLF

D: TRBD2
V: TRBV7-8
CDR3: ASSLLLAGANTGELF

D: .
V: TRBV5-5
CDR3: ASSRGYNEQF

D: TRBD2
V: TRBV11-2
CDR3: ASSYSGTSGNNEQF

D: TRBD2
V: TRBV5-8
CDR3: ASSLRALAGGIGELF

D: TRBD1
V: TRBV15
CDR3: ATSSRDRGLNEQF

D: .
V: TRBV7-2
CDR3: ASSLASVEQY

D: TRBD1
V: TRBV2
CDR3: ASSGQGSSDTEAF

D: .
V: TRBV9
CDR3: ASSFTGDTEAF

D: TRBD2
V: TRBV5-1
CDR3: ASREGLAGYEQY

D: .
V: TRBV19
CDR3: ASSSHRYMNTEAF

D: .
V: TRBV9
CDR3: ASSALYEPSYNEQF

D: TRBD2
V: TRBV28
CDR3: ASSLKVGRASGELF

D: TRBD1
V: TRBV27
CDR3: ASSLEGQGYEQY

D: TRBD1
V: TRBV11-3
CDR3: ASSLDSGQANSPLH

D: TRBD2
V: TRBV28
CDR3: ASSFGGGSSYEQY

D: .
V: TRBV5-4
CDR3: ASSSPTGTKSGYT

D: .
V: TRBV4-3
CDR3: ASSQYSGGSDTQY

D: .
V: TRBV16
CDR3: ASSQDGNYGYT

D: TRBD1
V: TRBV7-3
CDR3: ASSLRDRGPGELF

D: .
V: TRBV2
CDR3: ASSDGRSVGTGELF

D: .
V: TRBV27
CDR3: ASSYGAGGEKLF

D: TRBD1
V: TRBV5-4
CDR3: ASSQSDRGYQETQY

D: TRBD1
V: TRBV28
CDR3: ASSLVDRKEAF

D: TRBD2
V: TRBV19
CDR3: ASSMWSSGSYEQY

D: .
V: TRBV5-6
CDR3: ASSSPLGPETQY